Presented here are 22 T cell receptor beta chains from one specimen sequenced in a study of T cell clonotyping in hematopoietic cell transplantation. Generated by immunoSEQ multiplex PCR, the TCRdb table keeps only in-frame clones and is missing some. The repertoire holds 25,000 to 30,000 clones, about three quarters seen once, with 6% to 7.5% in the top ten. Time point of the sample: recipient sample about 28 days before transplant, after cytoreduction. The sequencing used peripheral blood mononuclear cells, collected before stem cell transplant. Every receptor here comes from a woman in her twenties or thirties with chronic myeloid leukemia. Some clones in this sample may be carry-over from other donors' samples.

The chain is built from TRBV15 and TRBJ2-7; tentatively, D is TRBD2 (6 bases). CDR3 length equals 15 residues. Germline V lookup: CDR1 LNHNV, CDR2 YYDKDF (reference sequence). V was cut by 4 bases and J by 0 bases, with 13 bases left in between. CDR3 sequence: CATSKGMGGSYEQYF. The CDR3 bases are TGTGCCACCAGCAAAGGAATGGGGGGCTCCTACGAGCAGTACTTC.

J is TRBJ2-1 and V is TRBV28; 12 nucleotides match TRBD2. The germline V gene has CDR1 MDHEN and CDR2 SYDVKM. There are 15 residues in the CDR3. V lost 5 bases and J lost 7; bases outside the gene matches: 6. CDR3 nucleotides: TGTGCCAGCAGTCTAGCGGGGGGGCCTTTAAATGAGCAGTTCTTC. Its translation: CASSLAGGPLNEQFF.

The V call is TRBV5-6, the J call TRBJ2-1; possible D gene TRBD1, 6 bases. Per the germline V gene, CDR1 is SGHDT and CDR2 is YYEEEE. The CDR3 spans 15 residues. V was pared by 0 bases and J by 1 base, with 8 bases between. The CDR3 DNA reads TGTGCCAGCAGCTTGGGGCAGGGGTCCTACAATGAGCAGTTCTTC. Translated: CASSLGQGSYNEQFF.

The chain carries TRBV7-2 and TRBJ2-2; D is unresolved. V dropped 1 base and J dropped 4 bases, with 10 bases sitting between them. The CDR3 spans 15 residues. Germline V gene sequence: CDR1 SGHTA, CDR2 FQGNSA. CDR3 region: CASSLDGPGTGELFF. The CDR3 DNA reads TGTGCCAGCAGCTTAGACGGGCCGGGCACCGGGGAGCTGTTTTTT.

The genes are TRBV6-1 and TRBJ2-7, with D hard to call. Trimming removed 6 bases from V and 1 base from J, with 10 bases in between. This CDR3 region has 13 residues. CDR1 is MNHNS and CDR2 is SASEGT in the germline V gene. The CDR3 spells CASSRGLSYEQYF. CDR3 coding DNA: TGTGCCAGCAGCCGCGGTCTGTCCTACGAGCAGTACTTC.

This clone showed up just once. The rearrangement joins TRBV19 to TRBJ1-5; D is unclear. Between the trimmed V and J ends, which lost 5 bases and 5 bases, there was a span of 7 bases. Germline-derived CDR1 and CDR2 are LNHDA and SQIVND (reference sequence). This CDR3 spans 12 amino acids. In nucleotides, the CDR3 is TGTGCCAGTAGTTCCCTGGATCAGCCCCAGCATTTT. This gives the protein CASSSLDQPQHF.

The chain carries TRBV7-2 and TRBJ1-3; perhaps TRBD1 as D (5 bases). Germline V lookup: CDR1 SGHTA, CDR2 FQGNSA. The germline V and J ends were trimmed by 5 bases and 0 bases, with 8 bases remaining between them. The CDR3 extends over 14 amino acids. As DNA, the CDR3 is TGTGCCAGCAGCCGACAGTTCTCTGGAAACACCATATATTTT. It translates to CASSRQFSGNTIYF.

The chain recombines TRBV15 with TRBJ1-5; 9 bases align to TRBD1. The CDR3 loop spans 18 amino acids. The trim removed 3 bases at V and 0 bases at J, leaving 9 bases unmatched. CDR1 and CDR2 from the germline V gene are LNHNV and YYDKDF (reference sequence). The CDR3 DNA is TGTGCCACCAGCAGTACCGGGACAGGGACGTATAGCAATCAGCCCCAGCATTTT. Its protein is CATSSTGTGTYSNQPQHF. Drawing the rest from reference TRBV15 and TRBJ1-5, the complete variable domain is DAMVIQNPRYQVTQFGKPVTLSCSQTLNHNVMYWYQQKSSQAPKLLFHYYDKDFNNEADTPDNFQSRRPNTSFCFLDIRSPGLGDTAMYLCATSSTGTGTYSNQPQHFGDGTRLSIL.

The V call is TRBV2, the J call TRBJ1-5; no clear D. Per germline, CDR1 SNHLY and CDR2 FYNNEI. This CDR3 spans 16 amino acids. V was pared by 5 bases and J by 0 bases, with 14 bases between. In DNA, the CDR3 is TGTGCCAGCAGTCCTCACCCTGGGGATAGCAATCAGCCCCAGCATTTT. Encoded protein: CASSPHPGDSNQPQHF.

The genes are TRBV5-4 and TRBJ1-1; D is unresolved. Trimming pared 2 bases from V and 4 bases from J, leaving 9 bases between. The CDR3 runs 13 residues. In germline, CDR1 is SGHNT, CDR2 YYREEE (reference sequence). The CDR3 here is CASSFSRGTEAFF. CDR3 nucleotides: TGTGCCAGCAGCTTCTCGCGGGGCACTGAAGCTTTCTTT.

The rearrangement uses TRBV19 and TRBJ1-5, with D hard to call. Trimming shortened V by 1 base and J by 6 bases, and 13 bases separated the two germline ends. This CDR3 spans 15 amino acids. Germline V CDR1 and CDR2: LNHDA, SQIVND (reference sequence). Written as DNA, the CDR3 is TGTGCCAGTAGTATAGGTCTTCGCGGGGTTCAGCCCCAGCATTTT. It is translated as CASSIGLRGVQPQHF. The full variable domain, rest sourced from reference TRBV19 and TRBJ1-5, is DGGITQSPKYLFRKEGQNVTLSCEQNLNHDAMYWYRQDPGQGLRLIYYSQIVNDFQKGDIAEGYSVSREKKESFPLTVTSAQKNPTAFYLCASSIGLRGVQPQHFGDGTRLSIL.

The chain combines TRBV5-6 with TRBJ1-5, with no clear D. Germline lookup yields CDR1 SGHDT and CDR2 YYEEEE. This CDR3 spans 14 amino acids. V lost 1 base and J lost 3, with 8 bases in between. The CDR3, as DNA: TGTGCCAGCAGCTTGCAAGGAATCAATCAGCCCCAGCATTTT. Its translation is CASSLQGINQPQHF.

The chain employs TRBV27 and TRBJ2-7; D remains unclear. The CDR3 runs to 16 residues. Trimming took off 6 bases at V and 6 bases at J, with 24 bases between the two ends. Germline loops: CDR1 MNHEY, CDR2 SMNVEV (reference sequence). CDR3 in DNA: TGTGCCAGCAGCCCAGGTTCGGGCAGTCTATCTAGCGAGCAGTACTTC. Translated, it gives CASSPGSGSLSSEQYF.

The chain is built from TRBV5-1 and TRBJ1-1, with D possibly matching TRBD1 (6 bases). Trimming took off 4 bases at V and 1 base at J, with 17 bases between the two ends. Germline lookup yields CDR1 SGHRS and CDR2 YFSETQ. This CDR3 comprises 16 residues. The CDR3, as DNA: TGCGCCAGCAGCGCTGGTCCCAGGACAGCGAACACTGAAGCTTTCTTT. As protein: CASSAGPRTANTEAFF.

The rearrangement joins TRBV30 to TRBJ2-4; 8 positions match TRBD2. Germline CDR1 reads GTSNPN; CDR2 reads SVGIG (reference sequence). V lost 1 base, J lost 6 bases, and 8 bases stayed unmatched. The CDR3 spans 15 residues. CDR3 coding DNA: TGTGCCTGGAGTGGTGGGCGGGGGGTAGGAAACATTCAGTACTTC. It encodes CAWSGGRGVGNIQYF.

The rearrangement joins TRBV15 to TRBJ1-2; D gene uncertain. Germline-derived CDR1 and CDR2 are LNHNV and YYDKDF (reference sequence). V lost 0 bases and J lost 1, with 12 bases in between. There are 16 residues in the CDR3. CDR3 loop: CATSRDPAGYNYGYTF. CDR3 sequence (DNA): TGTGCCACCAGCAGAGATCCCGCCGGATATAACTATGGCTACACCTTC.

Here the CDR3 DNA reads TGTGCCAGCAGCCCATTCGGACAGAAACTGTTTTTT. This sequence encodes CASSPFGQKLFF. The J gene is TRBJ1-4, the V gene TRBV7-2; D is perhaps TRBD1 (6 bases). The CDR3 runs 12 residues. In germline, CDR1 is SGHTA, CDR2 FQGNSA. The V and J ends lost 5 bases and 11 bases respectively, with 12 bases between them. Full variable domain (remainder filled in from reference TRBV7-2 and TRBJ1-4): GAGVSQSPSNKVTEKGKDVELRCDPISGHTALYWYRQSLGQGLEFLIYFQGNSAPDKSGLPSDRFSAERTGGSVSTLTIQRTQQEDSAVYLCASSPFGQKLFFGSGTQLSVL.

This clone has only one observation. V is TRBV5-4 and J is TRBJ1-2; D may be TRBD1 (5 bases). The CDR3 has 14 amino acids. The germline V gene has CDR1 SGHNT and CDR2 YYREEE (reference sequence). Trimming stripped 2 bases from V and 0 bases from J, with 8 bases between. The CDR3 is CASSFGGSNYGYTF. In nucleotides, the CDR3 is TGTGCCAGCAGCTTCGGGGGGTCTAACTATGGCTACACCTTC.

In nucleotides, the CDR3 is TGCAGCGCAACCACGGGAGTCGGTAACTATGGCTACACCTTC. The encoded protein is CSATTGVGNYGYTF. J is TRBJ1-2 and V is TRBV29-1, with no clear D. This CDR3 has 14 residues. The V and J ends lost 7 bases and 1 base respectively, with 16 bases between them. Germline V gene lookup returns CDR1 SQVTM and CDR2 ANQGSEA.

This chain joins TRBV28 and TRBJ2-3; no reliable D call. The V end lost 8 bases, the J end lost 8 bases, and 20 bases lay between the germline ends. Germline CDR1 reads MDHEN; CDR2 reads SYDVKM. CDR3 size: 14 residues. This chain's CDR3 is CASGSISPHGTQYF. CDR3 DNA sequence: TGTGCCAGCGGTTCGATTTCCCCCCACGGTACGCAGTATTTT.

This chain joins TRBV5-6 and TRBJ2-5, with TRBD2 identical over 7 bases. The DNA end lines up better with TRBJ2-7; the J call may be wrong. The CDR3 is 14 residues long. Per germline, CDR1 SGHDT and CDR2 YYEEEE. The CDR3 region has the DNA TGTGCCAGCAGCTGGGAGGGAGGCCCCTACGAGCAGTACTTC. Its translation: CASSWEGGPYEQYF.

The chain recombines TRBV27 with TRBJ1-4; maybe TRBD1 (6 bases). The CDR3 length is 12 residues. Trimming removed 6 bases at V and 13 bases at J, with 15 bases between. CDR1 is MNHEY and CDR2 is SMNVEV in the germline V gene (reference sequence). The CDR3 reads CASRSQGLGLFF. The CDR3 region has the DNA TGTGCCAGCAGGTCCCAGGGGTTGGGACTGTTTTTT.